This TCR beta chain came from a study of blood T cell repertoires in COVID-19. Method: immunoSEQ multiplex PCR; TCRdb's copy keeps in-frame clones and lacks some. Among over 100,000 clones listed, roughly 76% were seen once. Sequencing was carried out using peripheral blood. The receptor's source is a human donor in a cohort sampled during active COVID-19.

CDR3 sequence (DNA): TGCGCCAGCAGCTTGGACTTCCGCTACGAGCAGTACTTC. It yields the protein CASSLDFRYEQYF. The chain recombines TRBV5-1 with TRBJ2-7, with D uncertain. This CDR3 spans 13 amino acids. Germline V CDR1 and CDR2: SGHRS, YFSETQ. The ends were cut back, 0 bases at V and 3 bases at J, with 7 bases in the middle.